This passage covers 10 T cell receptor beta chains from one sample sequenced in a study of shared clonotypes between healthy human individuals. Generated by immunoSEQ multiplex PCR, the TCRdb table keeps only in-frame clones and is missing some. The sample lists 2 million to 3 million clones; 80% to 95% were seen once. Sequenced sample: naive CD4+ T cells from PBMCs. Subset meaning: CD45RA+ positively selected. The receptors originated from a man younger than 35 in good health. Some clones in this sample may be carry-over from other donors' samples.

This rearrangement joins TRBV18 to TRBJ2-7, with D perhaps TRBD1 (5 bases). Trimming removed 6 bases from V and 5 bases from J, with 20 bases in between. The V gene's germline CDR1 is KGHSH and CDR2 LQKENI. There are 15 residues in the CDR3. Here the CDR3 reads CASSPEARVNDEQYF. The CDR3 DNA sequence: TGTGCCAGCTCGCCCGAGGCCAGGGTAAACGACGAGCAGTACTTC.

This clone was seen a single time. The chain is built from TRBV28 and TRBJ1-2; a possible D gene is TRBD1 (5 bases). Trimming removed 4 bases at V and 2 bases at J, with 14 bases between. The V gene's germline CDR1 is MDHEN and CDR2 SYDVKM. CDR3 length: 15 residues. This CDR3 is CASSSGGSSNYGYTF. The CDR3 DNA is TGTGCCAGCAGTTCGGGGGGATCATCCAACTATGGCTACACCTTC.

The rearrangement links TRBV9 to TRBJ2-5; TRBD2 might be the D (6 bases). The V end was cut by 3 bases, the J end by 5 bases, with 17 bases between. The germline V gene encodes CDR1 SGDLS and CDR2 YYNGEE. The CDR3 runs 15 residues. The CDR3 bases are TGTGCCAGCAGCGCTAGTATAGCGGCCTGGGAGACCCAGTACTTC. Protein: CASSASIAAWETQYF.

In regard to this clone: The sample contains more than one DNA sequence encoding this CDR3. Written as DNA, the CDR3 is TGCGCCAGCAGCTTCGGTCAGCCCTACGAGCAGTACTTC. It encodes CASSFGQPYEQYF. This chain joins TRBV5-1 and TRBJ2-7; D is ambiguous. Trimming pared 2 bases from V and 2 bases from J, leaving 8 bases between. The CDR3 has 13 residues. In germline, CDR1 is SGHRS, CDR2 YFSETQ. Variable domain in full (rest from reference TRBV5-1 and TRBJ2-7): KAGVTQTPRYLIKTRGQQVTLSCSPISGHRSVSWYQQTPGQGLQFLFEYFSETQRNKGNFPGRFSGRQFSNSRSEMNVSTLELGDSALYLCASSFGQPYEQYFGPGTRLTVT.

This rearrangement joins TRBV7-8 to TRBJ2-7; 7 bases line up with TRBD2. The CDR3 length is 15 residues. V shed 2 bases and J 4 bases; nucleotides not matched to a gene: 8. The germline CDR1 and CDR2 sequences are SGHVS and FQNEAQ. The CDR3 sequence: CASSLSSGTWYEQYF. The DNA of the CDR3 is TGTGCCAGCAGCTTATCCAGCGGGACTTGGTACGAGCAGTACTTC.

The count of this clone is one. The chain joins TRBV5-1 to TRBJ1-2, with D possibly TRBD1 on 5 matching bases. The V end lost 1 base, the J end lost 5 bases, and 12 bases lay between the germline ends. Germline V gene sequence: CDR1 SGHRS, CDR2 YFSETQ. The CDR3 is 14 amino acids. This CDR3 is CASSLSGRDYGYTF. In DNA, the CDR3 is TGCGCCAGCAGCTTGAGCGGCAGGGATTATGGCTACACCTTC.

This clone was found a few times. This CDR3 is also generated by other DNA sequences in the sample. V usage is TRBV19 and J usage is TRBJ1-5; 7 nucleotides agree with TRBD1. Germline V CDR1 and CDR2: LNHDA, SQIVND (reference sequence). The V segment lost 8 bases and the J segment 4 bases; nucleotides outside the gene matches: 5. This CDR3 region has 13 residues. Written as DNA, the CDR3 is TGTGCCAGTGGCCAGGGGGAAAATCAGCCCCAGCATTTT. Translated, it gives CASGQGENQPQHF.

The chain carries TRBV11-3 and TRBJ1-1; unclear D gene. Germline V gene lookup returns CDR1 SGHNT and CDR2 YENEEA. V was clipped by 3 bases and J by 4 bases, with 9 bases between them. The CDR3 consists of 13 residues. The CDR3 loop is CASSFTVSTEAFF. In nucleotides, the CDR3 is TGTGCCAGCAGCTTTACAGTCTCCACTGAAGCTTTCTTT.

The chain links TRBV18 to TRBJ2-7; D gene unclear. CDR1 and CDR2 (germline): KGHSH, LQKENI. The CDR3 runs 15 residues. Trimming shortened V by 6 bases and J by 0 bases, and 15 bases separated the two germline ends. CDR3 nucleotide sequence: TGTGCCAGCTCCTCCCAGGTCTCTAGCTCCTACGAGCAGTACTTC. Translation: CASSSQVSSSYEQYF.

The rearrangement joins TRBV5-8 to TRBJ1-1, with 9 positions matching TRBD1. Germline V CDR1 and CDR2: SGHTS, YDEGEE. With 5 bases clipped from V and 3 bases from J, the junction kept 2 bases outside the gene matches. This CDR3 comprises 13 residues. The CDR3 DNA follows: TGTGCCAGCAGACGGACAGGGGACACTGAAGCTTTCTTT. This gives the protein CASRRTGDTEAFF.